Presented here are 2 T cell receptor beta chains from one specimen sequenced in a study of STAT5B mutations in CD4+ large granular lymphocyte leukemia. Sequencing used immunoSEQ multiplex PCR; TCRdb keeps in-frame clones, though not all of them. The sample has 30,000 to 40,000 clones; 85% are singletons. The sequencing sample was made of CD4+ T cells from blood buffy coats. The source of these receptors is a human donor in good health.

CDR3 sequence reads: CAWSEVLQETQYF. Written as DNA, the CDR3 is TGTGCCTGGAGTGAGGTACTCCAAGAGACCCAGTACTTC. This chain uses TRBV30 with TRBJ2-5, with D uncertain. V was cut by 1 base and J by 1 base, with 7 bases left in between. Germline CDR1 GTSNPN, CDR2 SVGIG (reference sequence). CDR3 length: 13 residues.

This clone was detected once. Here the CDR3 reads CASSEGQGTDEQYF. For the CDR3, the DNA is TGTGCCAGCAGTGAAGGACAGGGAACAGACGAGCAGTACTTC. The J gene is TRBJ2-7, the V gene TRBV6-1; 7 nucleotides align to TRBD1. The germline gives CDR1 MNHNS, CDR2 SASEGT. The CDR3 sequence is 14 residues long. Trimming cost V 1 base and J 5 bases; bases outside gene matches: 5.